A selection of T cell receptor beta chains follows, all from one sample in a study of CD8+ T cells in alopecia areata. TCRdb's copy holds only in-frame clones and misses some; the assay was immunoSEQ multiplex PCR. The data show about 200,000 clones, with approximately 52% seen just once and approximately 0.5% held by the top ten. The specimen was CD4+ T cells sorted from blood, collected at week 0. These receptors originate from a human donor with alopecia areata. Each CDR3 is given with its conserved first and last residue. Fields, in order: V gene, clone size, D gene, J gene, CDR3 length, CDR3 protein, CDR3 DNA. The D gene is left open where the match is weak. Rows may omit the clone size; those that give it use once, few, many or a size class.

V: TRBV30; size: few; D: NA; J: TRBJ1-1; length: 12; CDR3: CANGRAYTEAFF; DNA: TGTGCCAATGGCAGAGCCTACACTGAAGCTTTCTTT
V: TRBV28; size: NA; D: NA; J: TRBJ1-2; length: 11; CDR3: CEVAGNYGYTF; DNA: TGTGAGGTGGCGGGTAACTATGGCTACACCTTC
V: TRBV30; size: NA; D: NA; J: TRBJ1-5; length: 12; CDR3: CAWSVKGTARHF; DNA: TGTGCCTGGAGTGTAAAAGGGACTGCCAGGCATTTT
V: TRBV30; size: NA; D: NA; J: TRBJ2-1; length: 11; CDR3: CAEYRNNEQFF; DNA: TGTGCCGAATACAGGAACAATGAGCAGTTCTTC
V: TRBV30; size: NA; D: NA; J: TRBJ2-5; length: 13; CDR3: CAWRVPHQETQYF; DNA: TGTGCCTGGAGAGTACCTCATCAAGAGACCCAGTACTTC
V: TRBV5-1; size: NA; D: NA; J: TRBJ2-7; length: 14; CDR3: CASSKGPETYEQYF; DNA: TGCGCCAGCAGCAAGGGACCGGAAACCTACGAGCAGTACTTC
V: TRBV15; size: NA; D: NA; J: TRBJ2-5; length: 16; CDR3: CATSRDGWQAQETQYF; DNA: TGTGCCACCAGCAGAGATGGTTGGCAGGCGCAAGAGACCCAGTACTTC
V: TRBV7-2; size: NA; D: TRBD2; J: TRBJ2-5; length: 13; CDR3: CASSSSGEETQYF; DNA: TGTGCCAGCAGCTCAAGCGGGGAAGAGACCCAGTACTTC
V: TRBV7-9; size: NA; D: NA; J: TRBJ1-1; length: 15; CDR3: CASSSQGSMNTEAFF; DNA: TGTGCCAGCAGCTCACAGGGCAGCATGAACACTGAAGCTTTCTTT
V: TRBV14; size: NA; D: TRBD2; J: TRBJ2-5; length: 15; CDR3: CASSQEAGFQETQYF; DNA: TGTGCCAGCAGCCAAGAAGCGGGATTCCAAGAGACCCAGTACTTC
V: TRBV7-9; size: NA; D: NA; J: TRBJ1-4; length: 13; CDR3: CAVEFGALEKLFF; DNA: TGTGCCGTTGAATTCGGGGCATTGGAAAAACTGTTTTTT
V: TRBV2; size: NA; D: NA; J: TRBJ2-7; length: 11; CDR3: CASSLIYEQYF; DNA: TGTGCCAGCAGTCTGATCTACGAGCAGTACTTC
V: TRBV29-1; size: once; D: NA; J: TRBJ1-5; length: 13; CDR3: CSVSVGTNQPQHF; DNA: TGCAGCGTTTCAGTAGGTACTAATCAGCCCCAGCATTTT
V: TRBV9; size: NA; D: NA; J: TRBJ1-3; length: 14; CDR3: CASSVEGRDHTIYF; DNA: TGTGCCAGCAGCGTAGAGGGCAGGGACCACACCATATATTTT
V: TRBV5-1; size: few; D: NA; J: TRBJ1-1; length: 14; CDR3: CASSSGAFGTEAFF; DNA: TGCGCCAGCAGCTCAGGCGCGTTCGGCACTGAAGCTTTCTTT
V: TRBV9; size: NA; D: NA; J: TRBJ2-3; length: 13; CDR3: CASSSGVGDTQYF; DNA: TGTGCCAGCAGCTCCGGAGTTGGAGATACGCAGTATTTT
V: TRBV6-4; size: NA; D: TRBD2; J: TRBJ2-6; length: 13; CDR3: CASSEGEGNVLTF; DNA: TGTGCCAGCAGTGAAGGGGAGGGCAACGTCCTGACTTTC
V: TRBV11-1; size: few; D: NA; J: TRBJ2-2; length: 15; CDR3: CASGGSPTWGGELFF; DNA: TGTGCCAGCGGTGGCAGTCCGACGTGGGGCGGGGAGCTGTTTTTT
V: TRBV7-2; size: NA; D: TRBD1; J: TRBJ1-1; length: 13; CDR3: CASSLTGDTEAFF; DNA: TGTGCCAGCAGCCTAACAGGGGACACTGAAGCTTTCTTT
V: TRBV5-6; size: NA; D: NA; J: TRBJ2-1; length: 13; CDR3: CASSLPNLPEQFF; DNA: TGTGCCAGCAGCCTACCCAATTTGCCGGAGCAGTTCTTC
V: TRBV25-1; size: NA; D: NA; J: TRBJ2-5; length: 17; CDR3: CASSASWGNPYQETQYF; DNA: TGTGCCAGCAGTGCTAGCTGGGGGAACCCGTACCAAGAGACCCAGTACTTC